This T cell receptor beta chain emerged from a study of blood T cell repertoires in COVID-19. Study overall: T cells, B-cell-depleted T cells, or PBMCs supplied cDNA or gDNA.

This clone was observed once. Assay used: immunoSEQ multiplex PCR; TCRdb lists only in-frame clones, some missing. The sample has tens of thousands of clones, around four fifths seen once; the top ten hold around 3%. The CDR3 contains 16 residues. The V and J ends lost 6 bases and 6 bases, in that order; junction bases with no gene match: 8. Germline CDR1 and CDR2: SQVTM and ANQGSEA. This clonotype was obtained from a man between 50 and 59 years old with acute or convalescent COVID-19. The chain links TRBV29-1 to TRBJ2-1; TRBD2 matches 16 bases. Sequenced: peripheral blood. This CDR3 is CSVLGLAGGPVNEQFF. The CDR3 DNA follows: TGCAGCGTCTTGGGACTAGCGGGAGGGCCGGTCAATGAGCAGTTCTTC.